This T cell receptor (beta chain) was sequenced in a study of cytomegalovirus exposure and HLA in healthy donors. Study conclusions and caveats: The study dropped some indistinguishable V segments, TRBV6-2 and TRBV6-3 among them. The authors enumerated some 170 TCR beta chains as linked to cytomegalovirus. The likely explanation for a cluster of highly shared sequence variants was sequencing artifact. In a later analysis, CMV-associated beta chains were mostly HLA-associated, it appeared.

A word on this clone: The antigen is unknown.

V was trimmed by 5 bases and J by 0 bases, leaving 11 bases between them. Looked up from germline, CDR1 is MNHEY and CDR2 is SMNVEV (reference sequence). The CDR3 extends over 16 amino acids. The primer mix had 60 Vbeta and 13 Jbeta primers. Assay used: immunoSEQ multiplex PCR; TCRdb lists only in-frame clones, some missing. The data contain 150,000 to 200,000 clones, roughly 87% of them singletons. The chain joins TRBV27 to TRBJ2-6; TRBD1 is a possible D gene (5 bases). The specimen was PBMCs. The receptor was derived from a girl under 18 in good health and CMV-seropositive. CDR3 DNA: TGTGCCAGCAGTATTGACAGAGACTCTGGGGCCAACGTCCTGACTTTC. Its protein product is CASSIDRDSGANVLTF.